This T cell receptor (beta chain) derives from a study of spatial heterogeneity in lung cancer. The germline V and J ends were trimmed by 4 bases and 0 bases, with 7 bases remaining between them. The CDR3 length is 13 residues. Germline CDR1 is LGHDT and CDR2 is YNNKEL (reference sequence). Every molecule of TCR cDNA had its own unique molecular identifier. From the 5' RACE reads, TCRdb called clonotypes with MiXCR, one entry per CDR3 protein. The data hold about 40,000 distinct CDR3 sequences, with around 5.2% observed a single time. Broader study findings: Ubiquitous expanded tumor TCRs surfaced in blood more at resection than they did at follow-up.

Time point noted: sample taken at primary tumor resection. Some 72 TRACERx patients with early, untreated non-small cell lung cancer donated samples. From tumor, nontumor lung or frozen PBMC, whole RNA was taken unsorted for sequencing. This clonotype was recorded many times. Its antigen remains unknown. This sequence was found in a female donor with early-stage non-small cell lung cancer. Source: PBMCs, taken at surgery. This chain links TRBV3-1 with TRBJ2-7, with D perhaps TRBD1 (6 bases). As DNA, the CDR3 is TGTGCCAGCAGCCGGACAGACTCCTACGAGCAGTACTTC. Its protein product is CASSRTDSYEQYF.